The 20 T cell receptor beta chains reported below all come from one sample, sequenced in a study of tumor-infiltrating lymphocytes in primary liver carcinoma (dated by TCRdb to 2015 to 2018). Sequencing was carried out with an Illumina HiSeq 2500. A constant-region primer and ProtoScript II reverse transcriptase were used to reverse-transcribe TCRbeta-specific cDNA from roughly 0.55 ug total RNA. TCRbeta libraries were built with three nested multiplex PCR rounds, a slightly modified ARM-PCR procedure. Each of the first two PCR rounds ran for roughly 9 cycles and used multiplex TRBV1-TRBV30 forward primers together with a Cbeta reverse primer. TCRdb cleaned the public reads at Q25 with fastp, built clones with MiXCR and kept in-frame beta chains. Each record represents a unique CDR3 protein, reported with the most common genes and DNA among its rows. Counted in this sample were approximately 330,000 distinct CDR3 sequences; almost 65% of them appeared once. The ten largest make up under 8% of the sample.

RNA from unsorted whole blood was extracted with TRIzol reagent, and germline DNA was obtained with the DNeasy Blood & Tissue kit. Sequencing used peripheral blood. These receptors came from a man in his forties with primary liver carcinoma and hepatitis B virus infection.

As for this clonotype: Compared with germline, one end of the junction differs, possibly owing to a read error. The chain carries TRBV12-3 or TRBV12-4 and TRBJ2-7; no definite D call. The CDR3 length is 14 residues. The CDR3 loop reads CASSPGSHPYVQYF. Written as DNA, the CDR3 is TGTGCCAGCAGTCCCGGTAGCCACCCCTACGTGCAGTACTTC.

About this clonotype itself: With a much larger clone just one base away, this may be a read error. This chain joins TRBV11-2 and TRBJ1-1, with a possible D match to TRBD1 (5 bases). Germline V lookup: CDR1 SGHAT, CDR2 FQNNGV. The CDR3 runs to 14 residues. CDR3 in amino acids: CASSLRGQDTEASF. The CDR3 coding sequence is TGTGCCAGCAGCTTAAGGGGCCAGGACACTGAAGCTTCCTTT.

In regard to this clonotype: A much bigger clone sits one base away, suggesting this may be a read error. V and J are TRBV6-5 and TRBJ2-1; D unresolved. The V gene lost 7 bases and the J gene lost 0 bases, with 13 bases spanning the gap. The V gene's germline CDR1 is MNHEY and CDR2 SVGAGI. The CDR3 contains 15 residues. CDR3 loop: CASISGPSSYNEQFF. For the CDR3, the DNA is TGTGCCAGCATATCAGGACCGTCCTCCTACAATGAGCAGTTCTTC.

The genes are TRBV4-1 and TRBJ2-5, with 10 bases that match TRBD2. The CDR3 spans 16 residues. Germline V gene lookup returns CDR1 MGHRA and CDR2 YSYEKL. V lost 3 bases and J lost 7; bases outside the gene matches: 11. CDR3 protein: CASSQADSGGILTQYF. CDR3 sequence (DNA): TGCGCCAGCAGCCAGGCCGATAGCGGGGGGATCTTGACCCAGTACTTC.

The rearrangement links TRBV25-1 to TRBJ2-3; 10 bases align to TRBD2. The CDR3 covers 15 residues. V shed 1 base, J shed 6 bases, and the junction held 4 bases outside the gene matches. Looked up from germline, CDR1 is MGHDK and CDR2 is SYGVNS. The CDR3 region is CASSESLAGTDTQYF. The DNA for the CDR3 is TGTGCCAGCAGTGAATCACTAGCGGGGACGGATACGCAGTATTTT.

A note on this clonotype: Its ends do not fully match the called genes, so a read error is possible. The V and J genes are TRBV11-2 and TRBJ2-7; D uncertain. The CDR3 sequence is 14 residues long. Germline V lookup: CDR1 SGHAT, CDR2 FQNNGV. The CDR3 here is CANSLGPISYEQYF. For the CDR3, the DNA is TGTGCCAACAGCCTAGGTCCTATATCCTACGAGCAGTACTTC.

This sequence joins TRBV6-5 and TRBJ2-7; D is uncertain. Trimming shortened V by 7 bases and J by 5 bases, and 21 bases separated the two germline ends. Germline lookup yields CDR1 MNHEY and CDR2 SVGAGI. The CDR3 has 15 amino acids. As DNA, the CDR3 is TGTGCCAGCAATAAAGGACGCACATCTACCCACGAGCAGTACTTC. Encoded protein: CASNKGRTSTHEQYF.

As concerns this clonotype: Its ends do not fully match the called genes, so a read error is possible. This chain connects TRBV10-3 to TRBJ2-5; D is ambiguous. The CDR3 spans 15 residues. CDR1 and CDR2 from the germline V gene are ENHRY and SYGVKD. The CDR3 DNA reads as TGTGCCATCTCCCTCCGCTGGGTCGATTTGGAGACCCATTACTTC. Encoded protein: CAISLRWVDLETHYF.

V gene TRBV5-1 combines with J gene TRBJ2-3; D is unclear. The V end was cut by 4 bases, the J end by 5 bases, with 14 bases between. Germline V gene sequence: CDR1 SGHRS, CDR2 YFSETQ. The CDR3 is 14 amino acids. CDR3 nucleotides: TGCGCCAGCAGCCTCTCTGGTCGCGGAGATACGCAGTATTTT. This encodes CASSLSGRGDTQYF.

As concerns this clonotype: This may come from a read error, since a much larger clone is one base off. In this CDR3 the conserved last residue, phenylalanine or tryptophan, is missing, so a read error is likely. No DNA is shown, since the ends of the CDR3 on it are uncertain; the CDR3 is the one TCRdb lists. The V gene is TRBV1, the J gene TRBJ2-7; the table names TRBD1, a call not compared with the DNA. TRBV1 is designated a pseudogene. The CDR3 length equals 16 residues, ends included. The CDR3 region is CTSSPLPRDDTYEQYL.

On this clonotype itself: Being one base from a much bigger clone, this may be a read error. The chain combines TRBV12-3 or TRBV12-4 with TRBJ2-1; TRBD2 matches at 7 bases. Losses at the gene ends were 1 base for V and 8 bases for J; bases not matched to a gene: 11. This CDR3 comprises 16 residues. CDR3 nucleotide sequence: TGTGCCAGCAGTTTAGAAGGCGGGAGTCGGTTTTATGAGCAGTTCTTC. It yields the protein CASSLEGGSRFYEQFF.

The gene calls are TRBV6-4 and TRBJ1-2; D call uncertain. Trimming removed 6 bases at V and 7 bases at J, with 6 bases between. This CDR3 has 10 residues. The germline gives CDR1 MRHNA, CDR2 SNTAGT. CDR3 residues: CASRRIGYTF. The CDR3 coding sequence is TGTGCCAGCAGGAGGATTGGCTACACCTTC.

Worth noting for this clonotype: It is likely a read error, because the conserved phenylalanine at the end of the CDR3 is missing. V is TRBV10-3 and J is TRBJ2-3; 10 bases fit TRBD2. V lost 2 bases and J lost 11; bases outside the gene matches: 10. Germline V gene sequence: CDR1 ENHRY, CDR2 SYGVKD. This CDR3 has 15 residues. CDR3 protein: CAISELAGAGYMQYL. As DNA, the CDR3 is TGTGCCATCAGTGAGCTAGCGGGAGCGGGATATATGCAGTATCTT.

Concerning this clonotype itself: At one of its ends the junction is not consistent with the germline gene, which may arise from a read error. This sequence joins TRBV29-1 and TRBJ1-1, with TRBD1 matching over 8 bases. The CDR3 extends over 15 amino acids. Germline CDR1 reads SQVTM; CDR2 reads ANQGSEA. This chain's CDR3 is CSGSGGWGMNTEAFF. CDR3 DNA sequence: TGCAGCGGGTCAGGGGGCTGGGGAATGAATACTGAAGCTTTCTTT.

About this clonotype itself: A much larger clone differs by one base, so this may be a read error. The J gene is TRBJ2-3, the V gene TRBV6-5, with TRBD1 identical over 9 bases. Trimming cost V 4 bases and J 5 bases; bases outside gene matches: 7. CDR1 is MNHEY, CDR2 SVGAGI, per germline. CDR3 length: 15 amino acids. CDR3 bases: TGTGCCAGCAGTTCCCGGGACAGGGTTAAAGATACGCAGTATTTT. This translates into CASSSRDRVKDTQYF.

On this clonotype itself: A much larger clone sits a single nucleotide away, making a read error possible. The chain employs TRBV6-5 and TRBJ1-6, with TRBD1 identical over 8 bases. CDR1 and CDR2 (germline): MNHEY, SVGAGI. The CDR3 is 14 amino acids. CDR3 DNA: TGTGCCAGCAGCCGGGACAGGCGGAGGTCACCCCTCCGCTTT. This encodes CASSRDRRRSPLRF.

There are a few counts of this clonotype. Relative to the germline gene, one junction end is altered; a read error may explain this. This chain links TRBV29-1 with TRBJ2-2, with D perhaps TRBD1 (6 bases). CDR3 size: 13 residues. Germline CDR1 reads SQVTM; CDR2 reads ANQGSEA. CDR3 sequence: CSVSQGCAGELFF. Here the CDR3 DNA reads TGCAGCGTTAGTCAGGGGTGCGCCGGGGAGCTCTTTTTT.

This clonotype was seen at least ten times. The chain links TRBV11-2 to TRBJ2-7; no reliable D call. V was shortened by 1 base and J by 0 bases, with 7 bases between the two germline ends. Germline lookup yields CDR1 SGHAT and CDR2 FQNNGV. The CDR3 loop spans 14 amino acids. The CDR3 reads CASSLVWGSYEQYF. CDR3 bases: TGTGCCAGCAGCTTAGTATGGGGCTCCTACGAGCAGTACTTC. Variable domain in full (rest from reference TRBV11-2 and TRBJ2-7): EAGVAQSPRYKIIEKRQSVAFWCNPISGHATLYWYQQILGQGPKLLIQFQNNGVVDDSQLPKDRFSAERLKGVDSTLKIQPAKLEDSAVYLCASSLVWGSYEQYFGPGTRLTVT.

The V and J genes are TRBV10-1 and TRBJ2-5; D perhaps matches TRBD1 (5 bases). The germline gives CDR1 WNHNN, CDR2 SYGVQD (reference sequence). Trimming stripped 6 bases from V and 5 bases from J, with 13 bases between. The CDR3 totals 13 residues. The DNA of the CDR3 is TGCGCCAGCAGCAGTTCCAAGGGGGAGACCCAGTACTTC. Translating gives CASSSSKGETQYF.

Worth noting for this clonotype: Given the absence of the conserved phenylalanine or tryptophan at the CDR3 end, a read error is likely. The gene calls are TRBV28 and TRBJ2-3, with 10 bases aligning to TRBD1. This CDR3 is built from 14 residues. Looked up from germline, CDR1 is MDHEN and CDR2 is SYDVKM. Trimming removed 6 bases from V and 2 bases from J; junction bases left unmatched: 2. The CDR3 DNA sequence: TGTGCCAGCAGGACAGGGGGCAACACAGATACGCAGTATATT. It is translated as CASRTGGNTDTQYI.